This T cell receptor beta chain was observed in a study of response to subunit inactivated influenza vaccine. Notes on the study in general: Each seasonal flu vaccination may recruit only limited new T cells, authors suggested.

Between the trimmed V and J ends, which lost 7 bases and 9 bases, there was a span of 11 bases. The CDR3 has 11 amino acids. Germline-derived CDR1 and CDR2 are MDHEN and SYDVKM. TCRdb re-called the RT-PCR reads with MiXCR, one entry per CDR3 protein. The table shows 300,000 to 350,000 distinct CDR3 sequences, with approximately 23% occurring only once. This clonotype was counted only a few times. What it binds is not known. The sequenced sample was PBMCs from blood, obtained approximately 20 months after vaccination. The chain joins TRBV28 to TRBJ2-3; weak D call: TRBD1 (6 bases). This clonotype was obtained from a man aged 50 to 75 who received an inactivated influenza vaccine. CDR3 nucleotides: TGTGCCAGCAACACCAGGGGAACGCAGTATTTT. It yields the protein CASNTRGTQYF. The whole variable domain, remainder taken from reference TRBV28 and TRBJ2-3, is DVKVTQSSRYLVKRTGEKVFLECVQDMDHENMFWYRQDPGLGLRLIYFSYDVKMKEKGDIPEGYSVSREKKERFSLILESASTNQTSMYLCASNTRGTQYFGPGTRLTVL.